This T cell receptor (beta chain) comes out of a study of control samples from healthy donors and cancer patients (TCRdb year 2020). The CDR3 runs 13 residues from the cysteine to the phenylalanine. Only the CDR3 region is kept as DNA, spanning 39 bases read in frame from base 1. V and J are trimmed by 5 bases and 7 bases, and the gene matches miss 5 bases of the junction. Based on the germline V gene, the CDR1 and CDR2 sequences are SNHLY and FYNNEI. About this clone itself: Its antigen has not been determined. No clone much larger than this one lies a single base away; base qualities are absent.

The library was built by means of the immunoSEQ multiplex PCR assay. What TCRdb holds here is the immuneACCESS table cut down to in-frame rearrangements. Part of the clones is not present; checked against another copy, under half of the missing clones reflect an unresolved V gene, and the others are unexplained. Here the sample has roughly 50,000 clones; almost 96% occur a single time. 1.5% to 2% of the sample belongs to the ten largest clones. What was sequenced was blood. Here the chain combines TRBV2 and TRBJ1-2; 9 central nucleotides agree with TRBD1. This sequence originates from a woman aged 25 to 39 in good health. The base sequence is TGTGCCAGCAGTCAACAGGGGGCGCGTGGCTACACCTTC. It translates to CASSQQGARGYTF.